The T cell receptor (beta chain) described here comes from a study of cytomegalovirus exposure and HLA in healthy donors. Study conclusions and caveats: In a later analysis, several top co-occurrence clusters appeared linked to parvovirus B19, influenza, CMV and Epstein-Barr virus.

60 Vbeta and 13 Jbeta primers were used in PCR. Generated by immunoSEQ multiplex PCR, the TCRdb table keeps only in-frame clones and is missing some. The data show around 94,000 clones, about 76% seen once. This CDR3 spans 13 amino acids. V lost 4 bases and J lost 5, with 6 bases in between. The germline V gene has CDR1 SEHNR and CDR2 FQNEAQ (reference sequence). Worth noting for this clone: Its antigen is not identified.

The sequenced sample consisted of PBMCs. The sequence came from a woman between 40 and 55 years old in good health and CMV-seronegative. The chain joins TRBV7-9 to TRBJ1-6; no firm D call. The CDR3 DNA reads as TGTGCCAGCAGCTCAGACAATAATTCACCCCTCCACTTT. Amino acids: CASSSDNNSPLHF.